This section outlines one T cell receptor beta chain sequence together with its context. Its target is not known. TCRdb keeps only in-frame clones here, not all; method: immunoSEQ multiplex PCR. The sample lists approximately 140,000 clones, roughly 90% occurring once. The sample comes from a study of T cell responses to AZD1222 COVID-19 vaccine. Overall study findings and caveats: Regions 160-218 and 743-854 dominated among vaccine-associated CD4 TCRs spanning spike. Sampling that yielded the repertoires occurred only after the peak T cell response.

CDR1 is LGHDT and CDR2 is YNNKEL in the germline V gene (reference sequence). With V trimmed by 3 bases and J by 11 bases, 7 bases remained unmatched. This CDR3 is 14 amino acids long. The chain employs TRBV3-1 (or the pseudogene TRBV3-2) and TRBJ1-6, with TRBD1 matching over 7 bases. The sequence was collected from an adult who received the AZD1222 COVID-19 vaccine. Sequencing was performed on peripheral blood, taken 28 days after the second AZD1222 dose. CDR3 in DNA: TGTGCCAGCAGCCACGCAGGGGGGGACCCACCCCTCCACTTT. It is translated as CASSHAGGDPPLHF.